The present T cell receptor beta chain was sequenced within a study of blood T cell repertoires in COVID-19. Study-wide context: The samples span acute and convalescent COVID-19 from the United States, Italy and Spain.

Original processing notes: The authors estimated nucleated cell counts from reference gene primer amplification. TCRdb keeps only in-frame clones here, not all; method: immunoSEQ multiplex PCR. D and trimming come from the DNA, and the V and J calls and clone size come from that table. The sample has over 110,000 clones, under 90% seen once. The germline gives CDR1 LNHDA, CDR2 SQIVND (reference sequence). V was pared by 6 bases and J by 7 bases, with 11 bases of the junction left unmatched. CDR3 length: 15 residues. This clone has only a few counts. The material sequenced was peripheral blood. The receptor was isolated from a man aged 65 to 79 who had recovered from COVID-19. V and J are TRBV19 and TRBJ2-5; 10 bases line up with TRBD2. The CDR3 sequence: CASSPLAGAGGTQYF. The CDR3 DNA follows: TGTGCCAGTAGCCCCCTAGCGGGAGCTGGCGGGACCCAGTACTTC. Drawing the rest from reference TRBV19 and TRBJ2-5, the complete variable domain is DGGITQSPKYLFRKEGQNVTLSCEQNLNHDAMYWYRQDPGQGLRLIYYSQIVNDFQKGDIAEGYSVSREKKESFPLTVTSAQKNPTAFYLCASSPLAGAGGTQYFGPGTRLLVL.